The 7 T cell receptor beta chains given below trace back to one sample, sequenced in a study of regulatory T cells in long-lasting Graves disease. For TCR beta, libraries came from iRepertoire HTBI primers and Arm-PCR of CDR3 regions. TCRdb re-analysed the multiplex PCR reads in MiXCR, keeping a single row per CDR3 protein. The repertoire holds about 620,000 distinct CDR3 sequences, with approximately 15% as singletons. Time point meaning: newly diagnosed GD, antithyroid drugs for less than 3 months. Extracted RNA from PBMCs served as the source of the TCR library. These data also featured in a second study, about T cells in Graves' hyperthyroidism and ophthalmopathy.

The sequencing here drew on peripheral blood mononuclear cells (PBMCs), taken at new diagnosis, from a patient treated with antithyroid drugs. The receptors stem from a woman younger than 45 with Graves disease.

This chain links TRBV7-2 with TRBJ1-4; no definite D call. The CDR3 loop spans 14 amino acids. V was clipped by 1 base and J by 8 bases, with 11 bases between them. Germline CDR1 is SGHTA and CDR2 is FQGNSA. The chain's CDR3 is CASSLDPGTEKLFF. In DNA form, the CDR3 reads TGTGCCAGCAGCTTAGACCCAGGCACCGAAAAACTGTTTTTT.

The chain recombines TRBV7-9 with TRBJ2-3; 10 bases are a match to TRBD1. The J segment lost 6 bases and the V segment lost 3 bases, leaving 6 bases of the junction unmatched. Germline V gives CDR1 SEHNR, CDR2 FQNEAQ (reference sequence). There are 15 residues in the CDR3. The chain's CDR3 is CASSFGTGAGDTQYF. The CDR3 nucleotides read TGTGCCAGCAGCTTTGGGACAGGGGCCGGGGATACGCAGTATTTT.

In the case of this clonotype: This may be a read error: a much more frequent sequence differs by one nucleotide. The chain is built from TRBV7-3 and TRBJ2-3; perhaps TRBD2 as D (6 bases). This CDR3 contains 15 residues. The germline V gene encodes CDR1 SGHTA and CDR2 FQGTGA. CDR3 sequence (DNA): TGTGCCAGCAGCTTAATGGGGACTTACACAGATACGCGGTATTTT. It is translated as CASSLMGTYTDTRYF.

This clonotype has just a few counts. This chain uses TRBV28 with TRBJ2-1; 11 positions agree with TRBD2. Looked up from germline, CDR1 is MDHEN and CDR2 is SYDVKM. V lost 5 bases to trimming and J lost 7 bases; unmatched junction nucleotides: 7. The CDR3 runs to 15 residues. This CDR3 is CASSIAGGVTNEQFF. CDR3 bases: TGTGCCAGCAGTATAGCGGGAGGGGTCACTAATGAGCAGTTCTTC.

The genes are TRBV7-2 and TRBJ2-2; 8 positions match TRBD2. There are 14 residues in the CDR3. Looked up from germline, CDR1 is SGHTA and CDR2 is FQGNSA. V lost 8 bases and J lost 5; bases outside the gene matches: 7. CDR3 coding DNA: TGTGCCAGCGGAGGCGGGAGGAGTACCGGGGAGCTGTTTTTT. This encodes CASGGGRSTGELFF.

In this sample, this clonotype turned up a few times. The V gene is TRBV7-9, the J gene TRBJ2-6; D might be TRBD2 (5 bases). Trimming shortened V by 7 bases and J by 0 bases, and 16 bases separated the two germline ends. This CDR3 has 17 residues. Germline V CDR1 and CDR2: SEHNR, FQNEAQ (reference sequence). CDR3 region: CASNTRTDGSGANVLTF. CDR3 bases: TGTGCCAGCAACACTAGGACTGACGGCTCTGGGGCCAACGTCCTGACTTTC.

In this sample, this clonotype turned up many times. V is TRBV28 and J is TRBJ1-4; perhaps TRBD1 as D (5 bases). The length of the CDR3 is 16 residues. CDR1 is MDHEN, CDR2 SYDVKM, per germline. V lost 1 base to trimming and J lost 13 bases, with 22 bases between them. As DNA, the CDR3 is TGTGCCAGCAGTTTATTTTTTGGGGCAAGCATCAGGAGACTGTTTTTT. Its translation: CASSLFFGASIRRLFF.